This entry describes one T cell receptor (beta chain). It has no known antigen specificity. Base quality data are lacking; no much larger clone is found one base away. The data stem from a study of blood T cell repertoires in COVID-19 (dated by TCRdb to 2018 to 2020). Looking at the study overall: Collaborator samples came from the United States, Italy and Spain and covered acute and convalescent phases of COVID-19. Nearly every sample came with metadata listing a de-identified subject ID, COVID-19 status, age in years and sex. HLA class I and class II types, where available, came from metadata supplied by the sample provider rather than from assay-based typing. The dataset comprised deeply sampled blood TCRbeta repertoires from subjects exposed to, actively infected with, or recovered from COVID-19. Samples came from the ongoing ImmuneRACE study (first 160 participants) plus 1,254 subjects from 6 global collaborators. The repertoires were released in a freely available public database intended as a resource for research on the immune response to SARS-CoV-2. The prospective study material was composed of cDNA or gDNA derived from T cells, B-cell-depleted T cells, or PBMCs. Overall results and qualifications from the work: The quantity of clinical and demographic metadata differed by source and by participant and was supplied without curation.

From cysteine to phenylalanine, the CDR3 is 17 amino acids long. The retained sequence is limited to the CDR3, 51 bases, with the frame set at the first base. Clipping removes 4 bases from V and 0 bases from J, with 7 as the unmatched junction base count. Looking up the germline V gene yields CDR1 SGHDT and CDR2 YYEEEE. TCRbeta CDR3 regions were amplified from genomic DNA by means of the immunoSEQ Assay, a bias-controlled multiplex PCR. The authors' analysis ran thus. Within the assay, amplification of reference gene primers was used to estimate how many nucleated cells each sample contained. To quantify the absolute abundance of each unique TCRbeta CDR3 rearrangement, sequence reads were collapsed and filtered. For each sample, productive Simpson clonality was calculated by taking the square root of Simpson's diversity index across productive rearrangements. TCRdb stores this immuneACCESS table with in-frame sequences only. Part of the clones is absent; in the studies checked, under half of the shortfall reflects unresolved V genes, and no reason is known for the rest. D and trimming come from the DNA, and the V and J calls and clone size come from that table. The sample records under 200,000 clones, roughly 84% of which are singletons. The top ten clonotypes cover approximately 2.4% of the sample.

Each collaborating institution followed its own protocols to collect whole blood in K2EDTA tubes. For TCRbeta analysis, collaborators shipped samples as frozen whole blood, isolated PBMCs, or DNA extracted from either of those sample types. The TCR sequence derives from a human donor with acute or convalescent COVID-19. The donor label of this sample is uncertain. The chain is encoded by TRBV5-6 joined to TRBJ1-3, with TRBD1 identical over 10 junction bases. Sequencing was carried out using peripheral blood. The CDR3: CASSRDRGERSGNTIYF. Read as DNA, the sequence is TGTGCCAGCAGCCGGGACAGGGGCGAACGCTCTGGAAACACCATATATTTT.